These T cell receptor beta chains were read from a single sample in a study of blood T cell repertoires in COVID-19. TCRdb keeps only in-frame clones here, not all; method: immunoSEQ multiplex PCR. The data show about 170,000 clones, around four fifths seen once. The sequencing input was peripheral blood. The receptors originated from a woman older than 75 with COVID-19, enrolled during active disease. Each CDR3 is given with its conserved first and last residue. Fields, in order: CDR3 DNA, CDR3 protein, V gene, J gene, D gene, clone size. D genes are given only for firm matches. Part of the rows lack a size; the others show once, few, many or a class for expanded clones.

TGTGCCAGCAGCTTAGACAGGGGATCCTACAATGAGCAGTTCTTC	CASSLDRGSYNEQFF	TRBV7-2	TRBJ2-1	TRBD1	-
TGTGCCAGCAGCTTAGCCGCGACAGGGGAAGTCTACGAGCAGTACTTC	CASSLAATGEVYEQYF	TRBV7-2	TRBJ2-7	TRBD1	-
TGTGCCAGTAGTATTAATCTACTCGGTGAGACCCAGTACTTC	CASSINLLGETQYF	TRBV19	TRBJ2-5	-	-
TGTGCCAGCAGCCTTAGGCGGACTAGCGGGAGTCCCGGGGAGCTGTTTTTT	CASSLRRTSGSPGELFF	TRBV7-2	TRBJ2-2	TRBD2	-
TGTGCCAGCTCCTCCGGGGTTTACTCCTACAATGAGCAGTTCTTC	CASSSGVYSYNEQFF	TRBV2	TRBJ2-1	-	few
TGCGCCAGCAGCCATTCCCCGGGTCGCACTGAAGCTTTCTTT	CASSHSPGRTEAFF	TRBV5-1	TRBJ1-1	-	few
TGTGCCAGCAGCTATACCGGGTCCCCTTATCCCCAGCATTTT	CASSYTGSPYPQHF	TRBV27	TRBJ1-5	-	-
TGTGCCAGCAGGTTATCCGGGACACCGTATGGCTACACCTTC	CASRLSGTPYGYTF	TRBV27	TRBJ1-2	-	-
TGTGCCAGCAGTTTCCGGGACAGGGGTGGCTACACCTTC	CASSFRDRGGYTF	TRBV27	TRBJ1-2	TRBD1	-
TGTGCCAGCAGCTTAGGACAGGGGGCCTCGGAAGCTTTCTTT	CASSLGQGASEAFF	TRBV7-2	TRBJ1-1	TRBD1	-
TGTGCCAGCCATTTGTCGGGAGTCACCGGGGAGCTGTTTTTT	CASHLSGVTGELFF	TRBV2	TRBJ2-2	-	once
TGTGCCAGTCTGCGGGGCCCAGGGTCCCACGAGCAGTACTTC	CASLRGPGSHEQYF	TRBV18	TRBJ2-7	-	-
TGTGCCATCAAGGGTCACGGGGGGGCCGACGATACGCAGTATTTT	CAIKGHGGADDTQYF	TRBV10-3	TRBJ2-3	TRBD2	-
TGTGCCAGCTCACCGGAAGCTGCGACACCCACAGATACGCAGTATTTT	CASSPEAATPTDTQYF	TRBV18	TRBJ2-3	-	-
TGTGCCAGCAGCACGAGGACAGAAGCAACTAATGAAAAACTGTTTTTT	CASSTRTEATNEKLFF	TRBV7-6	TRBJ1-4	-	-
TGTGCCAGCAGCTCGGGAGGATGGGGAAGCTCCTATAATTCACCCCTCCACTTT	CASSSGGWGSSYNSPLHF	TRBV5-4	TRBJ1-6	-	few
TGCGCCAGCAGCCCAGGCACTAGCGGGGGATACGAGCAGTACTTC	CASSPGTSGGYEQYF	TRBV4-3	TRBJ2-7	TRBD2	-
TGCAGCGTCGTCCCAGGGGCGGAAGGCTACACCTTC	CSVVPGAEGYTF	TRBV29-1	TRBJ1-2	-	-
TGTGCCAGCTCACCACCGGAGAGGTTGCGCACAGATACGCAGTATTTT	CASSPPERLRTDTQYF	TRBV18	TRBJ2-3	-	-
TGTGCCAGCAGTGTCAGGGAGGTTGGTGAAAAACTGTTTTTT	CASSVREVGEKLFF	TRBV2	TRBJ1-4	-	-
TGTGCCAGCAGTTTCACAGGGGGTACTGAAGCTTTCTTT	CASSFTGGTEAFF	TRBV12-3/TRBV12-4	TRBJ1-1	TRBD1	-
TGCGCCAGCAGTGTGAGGAGGGGGCGTAATGGCTACACCTTC	CASSVRRGRNGYTF	TRBV10-2	TRBJ1-2	TRBD1	-
TGTGCCAGCAAAGGGGGAGATCAGCCCCAGCATTTT	CASKGGDQPQHF	TRBV2	TRBJ1-5	-	-
TGTGCCAGCAACCCGACTCGAGGGGAGCAGTTCTTC	CASNPTRGEQFF	TRBV28	TRBJ2-1	-	-
TGTGCCAGCAGACCACGAGACGGAGGGAGATACACAGATACGCAGTATTTT	CASRPRDGGRYTDTQYF	TRBV2	TRBJ2-3	-	-
TGTGCCAGTTCAAACACAGGAGCCTTAAGCAATCAGCCCCAGCATTTT	CASSNTGALSNQPQHF	TRBV19	TRBJ1-5	-	-
TGTGCCAGCAGCTGGCGGCCCCCTAGCGGGGGAAACACCGGGGAGCTGTTTTTT	CASSWRPPSGGNTGELFF	TRBV5-5	TRBJ2-2	TRBD2	-
TGTGCCAGCAGTCCCCGCGGGCTAGCGCAGATCACAGATACGCAGTATTTT	CASSPRGLAQITDTQYF	TRBV2	TRBJ2-3	-	-
TGCGCCAGCAGCTGGGCGGGTGGGAGTGGCACAGATACGCAGTATTTT	CASSWAGGSGTDTQYF	TRBV5-1	TRBJ2-3	-	-
TGTGCCAGTAATCCGGGACAGAGATACAATGAGCAGTTCTTC	CASNPGQRYNEQFF	TRBV19	TRBJ2-1	TRBD1	-
TGTGCCAGCAGCCCCCCCGCAGGGCGCAATCAGCCCCAGCATTTT	CASSPPAGRNQPQHF	TRBV6-6	TRBJ1-5	-	-
TGTGCCAGCTCAGCCAGCTTGGGGGCGGACGAGCAGTACTTC	CASSASLGADEQYF	TRBV18	TRBJ2-7	-	-
TGTGCCAGCAGCTTAAGCGGACAGGGGGATTATAGGTGTCAGCCCCAGCATTTT	CASSLSGQGDYRCQPQHF	TRBV7-7	TRBJ1-5	TRBD1	once
TGTGCCAGCAGTCTCGTAGGGGGAACCTACGAGCAGTACTTC	CASSLVGGTYEQYF	TRBV28	TRBJ2-7	-	-
TGTGCCAGTAGTATGGCGGTCGGCTACACCTTC	CASSMAVGYTF	TRBV19	TRBJ1-2	-	-
TGTGCCAGCAGTTCAAATCCCGACAGCTATGGCTACACCTTC	CASSSNPDSYGYTF	TRBV28	TRBJ1-2	-	-
TGTGCCAGCAGTGATTCGACAGGCGGTGGAAACACCATATATTTT	CASSDSTGGGNTIYF	TRBV6-1	TRBJ1-3	-	few
TGTGCCAGCAGGGTAACAGGGGGCGGTTTGGATACGCAGTATTTT	CASRVTGGGLDTQYF	TRBV6-6	TRBJ2-3	TRBD1	-
TGTGCCAGCAGCTTGCTCGGGACAGTAGGGAGAAACACCATATATTTT	CASSLLGTVGRNTIYF	TRBV7-2	TRBJ1-3	TRBD1	-
TGTGCCTGGAGTTTGTCCACCTACGAGCAGTACTTC	CAWSLSTYEQYF	TRBV30	TRBJ2-7	-	-
TGTGCCAGCAGCTCAAGGCTTCGGGACTTACTCTCCGGGGTGTTTTTT	CASSSRLRDLLSGVFF	TRBV5-5	TRBJ1-4	-	-
TGTGCCAGCTCACCAGCGGCAGTCGTATACGAGCAGTACTTC	CASSPAAVVYEQYF	TRBV18	TRBJ2-7	-	-
TGTGCCAGCAGCTTGGGGGTCAGGTCGGTTAATTCACCCCTCCACTTT	CASSLGVRSVNSPLHF	TRBV5-4	TRBJ1-6	-	once
TGTGCCAGCAGCCCCGGGACAGGGATCGTCTCTGGGGCCAACGTCCTGACTTTC	CASSPGTGIVSGANVLTF	TRBV7-3	TRBJ2-6	TRBD1	-
TGTGCCAGCAGTTTAGTACAGGGTTACGAGCAGTACTTC	CASSLVQGYEQYF	TRBV12-3/TRBV12-4	TRBJ2-7	-	once
TGTGCCAGTAGTAATGGACAGGGTGCTGCCGGGGAGCTGTTTTTT	CASSNGQGAAGELFF	TRBV19	TRBJ2-2	TRBD1	-
TGTGCCAGCAGTTTGCGCGGGTTAGGCGCCGGCGAGCAGTACTTC	CASSLRGLGAGEQYF	TRBV27	TRBJ2-7	-	-
TGTGCCAGCAGTTATGCGGTCCAGGGGTACAATGAGCAGTTCTTC	CASSYAVQGYNEQFF	TRBV27	TRBJ2-1	-	-
TGTGCCAGCAGCGGGGACATTGGGCAGTCTAACTATGGCTACACCTTC	CASSGDIGQSNYGYTF	TRBV9	TRBJ1-2	-	-
TGCGCCAGCAGCCAAGCGGCAAGGGGGTTGAGGGGAAACACCATATATTTT	CASSQAARGLRGNTIYF	TRBV4-3	TRBJ1-3	-	-
TGTGCCAGCAGCCAACAACCGGGACAGGGAGACTCTGGAAACACCATATATTTT	CASSQQPGQGDSGNTIYF	TRBV3-1/TRBV3-2	TRBJ1-3	TRBD1	-